Shown below are 10 T cell receptor beta chains from a single sample sequenced in a study of T cell responses to AZD1222 COVID-19 vaccine. Produced via immunoSEQ multiplex PCR; TCRdb's table is partial and in-frame only. The sample includes 150,000 to 200,000 clones, almost 90% of them seen just once. The sequences come from peripheral blood, collected on day 0 of AZD1222 vaccination. The receptor source for this set is an adult in good health.

The chain joins TRBV19 to TRBJ1-2; 9 bases agree with TRBD1. The CDR3 is 14 amino acids. The germline V gene has CDR1 LNHDA and CDR2 SQIVND (reference sequence). Trimming at V came to 6 bases and at J to 0 bases, leaving 2 bases not matched to a gene. The CDR3 coding sequence is TGTGCCAGTAGCTGGGACAGGGCTAACTATGGCTACACCTTC. Its translation is CASSWDRANYGYTF.

For this clone: Within the sample, other DNA sequences also encode this same CDR3. The chain uses TRBV12-3 or TRBV12-4 and TRBJ1-1; 11 positions match TRBD1. The V segment lost 4 bases and the J segment 9 bases; nucleotides outside the gene matches: 4. The CDR3 totals 13 residues. The chain's CDR3 is CASSSGQGGKAFF. For the CDR3, the DNA is TGTGCCAGCAGTTCGGGACAGGGGGGAAAAGCTTTCTTT.

The J gene is TRBJ1-5, the V gene TRBV6-5, with D unclear. CDR1 and CDR2 (germline): MNHEY, SVGAGI. Trimming took off 3 bases at V and 4 bases at J, with 7 bases between the two ends. The CDR3 sequence is 13 residues long. For the CDR3, the DNA is TGTGCCAGCAGTTATGGGCGGAATCAGCCCCAGCATTTT. This gives the protein CASSYGRNQPQHF.

The chain recombines TRBV5-1 with TRBJ2-7, with D possibly matching TRBD1 (6 bases). The V gene's germline CDR1 is SGHRS and CDR2 YFSETQ. This CDR3 is built from 15 residues. V lost 2 bases and J 6 bases, leaving 18 bases between the germline ends. CDR3: CASSFDLGAGFEQYF. In nucleotides, the CDR3 is TGCGCCAGCAGCTTCGATCTGGGGGCAGGGTTCGAGCAGTACTTC.

This clone was seen a single time. The gene calls are TRBV27 and TRBJ2-1; D gene unclear. V dropped 2 bases and J dropped 0 bases, with 8 bases sitting between them. Looked up from germline, CDR1 is MNHEY and CDR2 is SMNVEV (reference sequence). CDR3 length equals 15 residues. The CDR3 coding sequence is TGTGCCAGCAGTTTAGACATCTTCTCCTACAATGAGCAGTTCTTC. It codes for CASSLDIFSYNEQFF.

This clone was seen once. The chain links TRBV6-5 to TRBJ1-6; 7 nucleotides align to TRBD1. Unmatched junction bases numbered 4, after V lost 0 bases and J lost 11 bases. CDR3 length equals 14 residues. Germline CDR1 MNHEY, CDR2 SVGAGI. CDR3 loop: CASSYSTGRPPLHF. CDR3 DNA: TGTGCCAGCAGTTACTCGACAGGGAGGCCACCCCTCCACTTT.

V usage is TRBV6-2 or TRBV6-3 and J usage is TRBJ1-1; 10 bases match TRBD1. CDR3 length: 12 amino acids. Germline assignment: CDR1 MNHEY and CDR2 SVGEGT. The ends lost 0 bases at V and 14 bases at J; junction bases unmatched: 3. The CDR3 spells CASSYSMGQGFF. CDR3 sequence (DNA): TGTGCCAGCAGTTACTCGATGGGACAGGGGTTCTTT.

The chain is built from TRBV7-6 and TRBJ1-1; D call uncertain. Trimming stripped 0 bases from V and 1 base from J, with 3 bases between. The length of the CDR3 is 13 residues. Germline V gene lookup returns CDR1 SGHVS and CDR2 FNYEAQ. CDR3 DNA sequence: TGTGCCAGCAGCTTAGCCCCGAACACTGAAGCTTTCTTT. As protein: CASSLAPNTEAFF.

The CDR3 DNA reads TGCGCCAGCAGTGAGTCAGGGATTGGGGAAAAACTGTTTTTT. Its protein product is CASSESGIGEKLFF. The chain is built from TRBV10-2 and TRBJ1-4; no firm D call. The CDR3 consists of 14 residues. Germline V gene lookup returns CDR1 WSHSY and CDR2 SAAADI. The V gene lost 0 bases and the J gene lost 8 bases, with 10 bases spanning the gap.

The chain is built from TRBV30 and TRBJ2-5, with D possibly being TRBD1 or TRBD2 (5 bases each). The germline V and J ends were trimmed by 0 bases and 7 bases, with 18 bases remaining between them. CDR3 length: 15 amino acids. CDR1 and CDR2 from the germline V gene are GTSNPN and SVGIG (reference sequence). The CDR3 region is CAWSVVGPSGGTQYF. The CDR3 region has the DNA TGTGCCTGGAGTGTTGTGGGACCCTCTGGCGGGACCCAGTACTTC.